This T cell receptor beta chain was recorded in a study of tumor-infiltrating lymphocytes in primary liver carcinoma. Study-level results: Among top clones, only about 7.5-24% appeared in all five tumor regions.

The length of the CDR3 is 15 residues. Germline CDR1 reads SGHNT; CDR2 reads YENEEA. The researchers produced TCR beta cDNA from around 500 ng total RNA with a constant-region primer. Construction of TCR beta libraries relied on three successive nested multiplex PCR rounds employing slightly modified ARM-PCR. TRBV1-TRBV30 forward primers paired with a C-beta reverse primer drove the first two PCR rounds, 10 cycles each. One entry per CDR3 protein results from TCRdb running MiXCR on the multiplex PCR reads. The sample shows about 30,000 distinct CDR3 sequences, less than 75% of them seen only once. As to this clonotype: Its antigen remains unidentified. One junction end disagrees with the germline gene, perhaps due to a read error.

Both RNA and DNA were isolated together from about 21-30 mg of bulk tissue that had not been sorted. Each sampled tumor had five separate regions taken from it. Every tumor specimen contained over 85% viable tumor cells. The source of this sequence is a woman aged 25 to 39 with primary liver carcinoma and hepatitis B virus infection. The rearrangement uses TRBV11-3 and TRBJ2-1, with TRBD2 matching over 8 bases. The sample was liver tumor tissue from sampling region 3. The subset denotes: tumor region T3, left-lateral pole. The CDR3 reads CASSRLARGGYEHFF. As DNA, the CDR3 is TGCGCCAGCAGCCGACTAGCGAGGGGGGGGTATGAGCACTTCTTC.